Listed below are T cell receptor beta chains from one sample, sequenced in a study of blood T cell repertoires in COVID-19. The assay was immunoSEQ multiplex PCR, and TCRdb's table has in-frame clones only and misses some. The data contain 170,000 or so clones, roughly 88% of them singletons. Sequencing used peripheral blood. These receptors all come from a woman aged 55-69 years with acute or convalescent COVID-19. Each CDR3 is given with its conserved first and last residue. D genes are given only for firm matches. Part of the rows lack a size; the others show once, few, many or a class for expanded clones.

TRBD1	TRBJ1-1	TRBV9	.	TGTGCCAGCAGCATACAGGGGTCTATGAACACTGAAGCTTTCTTT	CASSIQGSMNTEAFF
.	TRBJ2-1	TRBV18	.	TGTGCCAGCTCACCCGCAAAATCTCGGAGCAATGAGCAGTTCTTC	CASSPAKSRSNEQFF
.	TRBJ1-6	TRBV7-9	once	TGTGCCAGCAGCACAGGGACACGGAATAATTCACCCCTCCACTTT	CASSTGTRNNSPLHF
TRBD1	TRBJ2-5	TRBV18	.	TGTGCCAGCTCACCGGGACAGGGGGCGAGTGAGACCCAGTACTTC	CASSPGQGASETQYF
.	TRBJ2-1	TRBV14	.	TGTGCCAGCAGCCAACGAGAAAGGAGCTCCTACAATGAGCAGTTCTTC	CASSQRERSSYNEQFF
TRBD1	TRBJ1-2	TRBV27	.	TGTGCCAGCAGGCGGACAGGCTCCAGCTATGGCTACACCTTC	CASRRTGSSYGYTF
.	TRBJ2-5	TRBV2	.	TGTGCCAGCACTGCAGGTTCAGAGACCCAGTACTTC	CASTAGSETQYF
TRBD1	TRBJ1-2	TRBV7-9	.	TGTGCCAGCAGCGCGGGACAGGGAGGGGGTGGCTACACCTTC	CASSAGQGGGGYTF
.	TRBJ1-1	TRBV2	.	TGTGCCAGCAGGGCTACAGGGAACACTGAAGCTTTCTTT	CASRATGNTEAFF
.	TRBJ1-5	TRBV6-4	.	TGTGCCAGCAGTGAGTATCCCGGCAATCAGCCCCAGCATTTT	CASSEYPGNQPQHF
TRBD2	TRBJ2-7	TRBV9	once	TGTGCCAGCAGCGTAGCACAGACTAGCGGACCTTACGAGCAGTACTTC	CASSVAQTSGPYEQYF
.	TRBJ1-3	TRBV6-6	.	TGTGCCAGCGAGGCGCGAGGAAACACCATATATTTT	CASEARGNTIYF
TRBD2	TRBJ2-1	TRBV7-2	.	TGTGCCAGCAGCCCGGGACTAGCGGGGGGGCCCAACCTCTTC	CASSPGLAGGPNLF
.	TRBJ1-1	TRBV11-2	.	TGTGCCAGCAGCTTAGCGGGCAGGGGAACTGAAGCTTTCTTT	CASSLAGRGTEAFF
TRBD2	TRBJ2-7	TRBV7-2	.	TGTGCCAGCAGCTTGACTAGCGGGGGCACCTACGAGCAGTACTTC	CASSLTSGGTYEQYF
.	TRBJ1-2	TRBV28	.	TGTGCCAGCAGCGCGGGTCCGGTTCACTATGGCTACACCTTC	CASSAGPVHYGYTF
TRBD1	TRBJ2-2	TRBV10-3	.	TGTGCCATCAGTGAGTCGGTGGACAGGGGGCTGGACACCGGGGAGCTGTTTTTT	CAISESVDRGLDTGELFF
TRBD1	TRBJ1-4	TRBV6-5	few	TGTGCCAGCAGTCCCCGACAGGGGGTTGGGGAACTGTTTTTT	CASSPRQGVGELFF
.	TRBJ1-4	TRBV2	.	TGTGCCAGCAGGGGACTTTCAACTAATGAAAAACTGTTTTTT	CASRGLSTNEKLFF
.	TRBJ1-3	TRBV16	.	TGTGCCAGCATCCCCGGGGGGAACTCTGGAAACACCATATATTTT	CASIPGGNSGNTIYF
.	TRBJ1-6	TRBV2	.	TGTGCCAGCAGTGCCGCGACAGGAGGTAATTCACCCCTCCACTTT	CASSAATGGNSPLHF
TRBD1	TRBJ1-6	TRBV9	.	TGTGCCAGCAGCGTAGACTCAGGGGGGTCACCCCTCCACTTT	CASSVDSGGSPLHF
.	TRBJ2-7	TRBV6-7	.	TGTGCCAGCAGTTACTCACACAGGAACTCCTACGAGCAGTACTTC	CASSYSHRNSYEQYF
.	TRBJ1-1	TRBV7-9	.	TGTGCCAGCAGCTTACAGAACACTGAAGCTTTCTTT	CASSLQNTEAFF
.	TRBJ1-4	TRBV4-1	.	TGCGCCAGCAGCCAGACAGAAGCCGAAAAACTGTTTTTT	CASSQTEAEKLFF
.	TRBJ1-1	TRBV5-1	once	TGCGCCAGCAGCTTGGGACAGGTCCTAATGAACACTGAAGCTTTCTTT	CASSLGQVLMNTEAFF
.	TRBJ2-5	TRBV4-3	.	TGCGCCAGCAGCCAGACCACAGGGAATGGAGAGACCCAGTACTTC	CASSQTTGNGETQYF
TRBD2	TRBJ2-3	TRBV6-5	.	TGTGCCAGCTGGCGGGGGATCGCAGATACGCAGTATTTT	CASWRGIADTQYF
TRBD1	TRBJ2-1	TRBV13	.	TGTGCCAGCAGCTCCGGGACAGGGATGGGTAGATACAATGAGCAGTTCTTC	CASSSGTGMGRYNEQFF
TRBD2	TRBJ2-5	TRBV3-1/TRBV3-2	.	TGTGCCAGCAGCCTAAGCCCCGGGACTAGCTCGGAGACCCAGTACTTC	CASSLSPGTSSETQYF
.	TRBJ1-4	TRBV7-9	.	TGTGCCAGCAGCTTGACGGGAGTTAATGAAAAACTGTTTTTT	CASSLTGVNEKLFF
TRBD1	TRBJ1-2	TRBV10-3	.	TGTGCCATCAGTGAGTCGACGGGACAGGCATATGGCTACACCTTC	CAISESTGQAYGYTF
TRBD1	TRBJ1-2	TRBV10-3	.	TGTGCCATCAGTGGGCCCGGGACAGGGGTCTATGGCTACACCTTC	CAISGPGTGVYGYTF
.	TRBJ2-1	TRBV6-4	.	TGTGCCAGCAGTGCGGGACTTAATTACAATGAGCAGTTCTTC	CASSAGLNYNEQFF
TRBD1	TRBJ1-1	TRBV6-5	.	TGTGCCAGCAACCCGGGACAGGGAGGTCGGACTGAAGCTTTCTTT	CASNPGQGGRTEAFF
TRBD1	TRBJ1-2	TRBV27	.	TGTGCCAGCAGTTTGGTAGGGGGCAATGGCTACACCTTC	CASSLVGGNGYTF
TRBD1	TRBJ2-1	TRBV5-1	.	TGCGCCAGCAGCGCGCGACAGGGCTACAATGAGCAGTTCTTC	CASSARQGYNEQFF
.	TRBJ1-1	TRBV27	.	TGTGCCAGCAGTCAAACAGGGAGAACTGAAGCTTTCTTT	CASSQTGRTEAFF
.	TRBJ2-2	TRBV30	.	TGTGCCACCCTGGGGGGGGCGCTCGGGGAGCTGTTTTTT	CATLGGALGELFF
.	TRBJ1-1	TRBV14	.	TGTGCCAGCAGCCTAACAGGGTGGGCTGAAGCTTTCTTT	CASSLTGWAEAFF
.	TRBJ2-2	TRBV19	.	TGTGCCAGTAGTAAGCGACTCGGGGAGCTGTTTTTT	CASSKRLGELFF
.	TRBJ1-2	TRBV9	few	TGTGCCAGCAGCCCTACAGAAAACTATGGCTACACCTTC	CASSPTENYGYTF
.	TRBJ1-4	TRBV4-2	.	TGTGCCAGCAGCCTAATAGGCACGGGGGAAAAACTGTTTTTT	CASSLIGTGEKLFF
.	TRBJ1-2	TRBV5-4	once	TGTGCCAGCAGCTTGGTGGAGAACTATGGCTACACCTTC	CASSLVENYGYTF
TRBD1	TRBJ1-2	TRBV11-1	.	TGTGCCAGCAGCTCTGACAGGGGAAGGAACTATGGCTACACCTTC	CASSSDRGRNYGYTF
.	TRBJ1-1	TRBV6-5	.	TGTGCCAGCAGGTCGACAGGCACTGAAGCTTTCTTT	CASRSTGTEAFF
TRBD1	TRBJ1-4	TRBV18	.	TGTGCCAGCTCACGCACAGGGGGGGCAACTAATGAAAAACTGTTTTTT	CASSRTGGATNEKLFF
TRBD2	TRBJ2-5	TRBV11-2	.	TGTGCCAGCAGCGCTAATAAGGGACTAGCGGGGGATTGGCGTGAGACCCAGTACTTC	CASSANKGLAGDWRETQYF
.	TRBJ2-7	TRBV7-9	.	TGTGCCAGCAGATTGACAGGTTACGAGCAGTACTTC	CASRLTGYEQYF
TRBD1	TRBJ2-1	TRBV7-3	.	TGTGCCAGCAGGTTCGACAGGGGCTCCTACAATGAGCAGTTCTTC	CASRFDRGSYNEQFF
TRBD1	TRBJ2-6	TRBV19	.	TGTGCCAGTCGTGGGGCCGGGACAGGGGCCGGGGCCAACGTCCTGACTTTC	CASRGAGTGAGANVLTF
TRBD1	TRBJ1-3	TRBV7-2	.	TGTGCCAGCAGCTTCGGGACAGGGGCGTCCTCTGGAAACACCATATATTTT	CASSFGTGASSGNTIYF
TRBD1	TRBJ2-5	TRBV5-1	.	TGCGCCAGCAGCTCCGCCGGACAGGGCCGAGAGACCCAGTACTTC	CASSSAGQGRETQYF
TRBD1	TRBJ1-6	TRBV6-5	.	TGTGCCAGCAGGGTTGAACAGGGGGCGATGGCACCCCTCCACTTT	CASRVEQGAMAPLHF